This TCR beta chain was sequenced in a study of blood T cell repertoires in COVID-19. Whole-study context: COVID-19 samples from acute and convalescent phases originated in the United States, Italy and Spain.

Original analysis: Researchers report that nucleated cell counts were estimated from reference gene primer amplification. The assay was immunoSEQ multiplex PCR, and TCRdb's table has in-frame clones only and misses some. V and J calls and clone size are given by that table; D and trimming were obtained from the DNA. The sample includes approximately 310,000 clones, roughly nine tenths seen only once; the top ten take 4.5% to 5.5%. Ages ranged from about 18 to 89 years, with residence in approximately 23 US areas. Cohort 3 donors counted as recovered after two negative PCRs, clearance, or resolved symptoms. The sequence derives from a man between 60 and 75 years old who had recovered from COVID-19. The specimen was PBMCs or T cells enriched from blood (not recorded which).

The DNA of the CDR3 is TGTGCCAGCAGTACCGCGGGGTATGGCTACACCTTC. This sequence encodes CASSTAGYGYTF. The rearrangement joins TRBV28 to TRBJ1-2, with D hard to call. This CDR3 is built from 12 residues. The germline V and J ends were trimmed by 5 bases and 5 bases, with 9 bases remaining between them. Germline V gives CDR1 MDHEN, CDR2 SYDVKM.